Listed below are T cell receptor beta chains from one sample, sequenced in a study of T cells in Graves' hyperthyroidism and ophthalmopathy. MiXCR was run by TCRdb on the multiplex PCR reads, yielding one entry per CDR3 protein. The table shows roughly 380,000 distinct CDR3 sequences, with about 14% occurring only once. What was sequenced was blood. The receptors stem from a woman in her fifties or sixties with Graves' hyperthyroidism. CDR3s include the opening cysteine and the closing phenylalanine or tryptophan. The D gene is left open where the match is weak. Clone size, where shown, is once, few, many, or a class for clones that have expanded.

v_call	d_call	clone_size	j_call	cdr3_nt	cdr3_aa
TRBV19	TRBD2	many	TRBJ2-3	TGTGCCAGTAGTATATCCGGGACTAGTGCAGATACGCAGTATTTT	CASSISGTSADTQYF
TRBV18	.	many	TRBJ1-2	TGTGCCAGCTCACCTGACAGCGCCTATGGCTACACCTTC	CASSPDSAYGYTF
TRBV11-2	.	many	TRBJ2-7	TGTGCCAGCAAACCAGGGGACACGGGCTACGAGCAGTACTTC	CASKPGDTGYEQYF
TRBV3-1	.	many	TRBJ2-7	TGTGCCAGCAGCCAAGAAGGGATAAAGCAGTACTTC	CASSQEGIKQYF
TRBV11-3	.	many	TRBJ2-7	TGTGCCAGCAGCTTTAGTAGAGGCTACGAGCAGTACTTC	CASSFSRGYEQYF
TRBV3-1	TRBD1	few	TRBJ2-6	TGTGCCAGCAGCCTCGGGACAGCTGGGGCCAACGTCCTGACTTTC	CASSLGTAGANVLTF
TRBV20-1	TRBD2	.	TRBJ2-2	TGCAGTGCGCGGACTAGCGGGACGAACACCGGGGAGCTGTTTTTT	CSARTSGTNTGELFF
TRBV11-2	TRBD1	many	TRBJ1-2	TGTGCCAGCAGCTCCCCGGACAGGGTTCAAGATGGCTACACCTTC	CASSSPDRVQDGYTF
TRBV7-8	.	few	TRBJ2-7	TGTGCCAGCAGCTTTAGCGTATTCTACGAGCAGTACTTC	CASSFSVFYEQYF
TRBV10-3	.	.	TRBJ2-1	TGTGCCATCAGTGGAGACGGGAGCTCCTACAATGAGCAGTTCTTC	CAISGDGSSYNEQFF
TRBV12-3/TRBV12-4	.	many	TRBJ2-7	TGTGCCAGCAGCTTAGGAGGGGAGCAGTACTTC	CASSLGGEQYF
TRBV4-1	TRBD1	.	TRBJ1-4	TGCGCCAGCAGCCAAGATCCGGGACAGGTCGAAAAACTGTTTTTT	CASSQDPGQVEKLFF
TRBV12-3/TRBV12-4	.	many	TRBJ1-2	TGTGCCAGCAGTTTTGACACCCCGGCTCCTGGCTACACCTTC	CASSFDTPAPGYTF
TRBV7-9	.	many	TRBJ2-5	TGTGCCAGCAGCTTATACTCCTTGGGAGCGGAGACCCAGTACTTC	CASSLYSLGAETQYF
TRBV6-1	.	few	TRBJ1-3	TGTGCCAGCAGTTTTACAGGGTTTGGAAACACCATATATTTT	CASSFTGFGNTIYF
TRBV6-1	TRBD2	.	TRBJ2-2	TGTGCCAGCCGTAGACCCGGGGCGGGAGGAGCAGGTGGGGAGCTGTTTTTT	CASRRPGAGGAGGELFF
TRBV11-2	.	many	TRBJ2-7	TGTGCCAGCAGCTTATGGGACAACACCTACGAGCAGTACTTC	CASSLWDNTYEQYF
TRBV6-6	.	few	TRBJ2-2	TGTGCCAGCAGTTACCTGTCGACCGGGGAGCTGTTTTTT	CASSYLSTGELFF
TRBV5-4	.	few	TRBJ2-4	TGTGCCAGCAGCTTGGAAGCGGCAGGGGAAAACATTCAGTACTTC	CASSLEAAGENIQYF
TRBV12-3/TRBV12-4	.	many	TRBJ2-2	TGTGCCAGCAGCCGAGCGGGCTCGAACACCGGGGAGCTGTTTTTT	CASSRAGSNTGELFF
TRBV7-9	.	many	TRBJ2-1	TGTGCCAGCAGCTTATACGGCAATGAGCAGTTCTTC	CASSLYGNEQFF
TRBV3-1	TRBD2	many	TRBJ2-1	TGTGCCAGCAGCCAAGAGGGCCAGCGGGAGGGCCTGGGCAATGAGCAGTTCTTC	CASSQEGQREGLGNEQFF
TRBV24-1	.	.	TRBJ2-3	TGTGCCACCTCAAGCAACCTCAACACAGATACGCAGTATTTT	CATSSNLNTDTQYF
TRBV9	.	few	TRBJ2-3	TGTGCCAGCAGCAAACAAGTCGGGGATACGCAGTATTTT	CASSKQVGDTQYF
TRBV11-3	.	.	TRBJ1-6	TGTGCCAGCAGCCCCCGGGGGCTGGGGCGGCCCTATAATTCACCCCTCCACTTT	CASSPRGLGRPYNSPLHF
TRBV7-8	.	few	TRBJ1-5	TGTGCCAGCAGCCTACTCCCGGGTACCTATAGCAATCAGCCCCAGCATTTT	CASSLLPGTYSNQPQHF
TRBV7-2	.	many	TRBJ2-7	TGTGCCAGCAGCCCCCACGACAGATCCTACGAGCAGTACTTC	CASSPHDRSYEQYF
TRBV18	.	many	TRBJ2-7	TGTGCCAGCTCACCAGTAGCATCCTCCTACGAGCAGTACTTC	CASSPVASSYEQYF
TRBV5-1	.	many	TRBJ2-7	TGCGCCAGCAGCACTACGGGGGCAAGGGCCTACGAGCAGTACTTC	CASSTTGARAYEQYF
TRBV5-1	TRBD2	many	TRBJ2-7	TGCGCCAGCAGCCCGGGACTAGCCAACTACGAGCAGTACTTC	CASSPGLANYEQYF
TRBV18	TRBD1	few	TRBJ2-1	TGTGCCAGCTCACCACCGCAGGGGGTCTCCTACAATGAGCAGTCCTTC	CASSPPQGVSYNEQSF
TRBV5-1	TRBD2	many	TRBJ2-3	TGCGCCAGCAGCCCGCGGGGGTTCACAGATACGCAGTATTTT	CASSPRGFTDTQYF
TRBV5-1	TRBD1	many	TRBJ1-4	TGCGCCAGCAGCCCTGGCCAGGGGGAGTGGGAAAAACTGTTTTTT	CASSPGQGEWEKLFF
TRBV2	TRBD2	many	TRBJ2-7	TGTGCCAGCAGTTCTGCGACTAGCGGGAGGAGCGAGCAGTACTTC	CASSSATSGRSEQYF
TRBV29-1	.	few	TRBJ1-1	TGCAGCGGGGGACACCTGAACACTGAAGCTTTCTTT	CSGGHLNTEAFF